This T cell receptor beta chain was identified during a study of T cells in Graves' hyperthyroidism and ophthalmopathy. General study findings and limits: The blood repertoire included most of the expanded thyroid clonotypes above 0.001. Ophthalmopathy stood apart from stable hyperthyroidism in a 13 V-J model.

J lost 5 bases, V lost 5 bases, and 8 bases had no gene match. Germline CDR1 and CDR2: SQVTM and ANQGSEA. This CDR3 spans 15 amino acids. TCR beta CDR3 regions were amplified from RNA transcripts. The HTBI set primed first-round TCR CDR3 RT-PCR. From the multiplex PCR reads, TCRdb called clonotypes with MiXCR, one entry per CDR3 protein. The data show roughly 500,000 distinct CDR3 sequences, with more than 45% seen just once and 15% to 20% held by the top ten. As to this clonotype: The antigen is not known.

The receptor comes from an adult woman with Graves' disease, either hyperthyroidism or ophthalmopathy (not recorded which). The rearrangement uses TRBV29-1 and TRBJ2-7, with TRBD2 matching over 14 bases. The sequenced sample was peripheral blood or thyroid tissue (not recorded which). The CDR3 DNA reads as TGCAGCGTTCAGACTAGCGGGAGGGTTGAGGACGAGCAGTACTTC. The encoded protein is CSVQTSGRVEDEQYF.